These 10 T cell receptor beta chains came from one sample sequenced in a study of shared clonotypes between healthy human individuals. Profiled with immunoSEQ multiplex PCR; TCRdb holds only in-frame clones, not every one. The table lists 950,000 to 1,100,000 clones, more than 65% of them singletons. Sequencing was done on a sample of memory CD4+ T cells sorted from blood. Stated subset: CD45RA-negative fraction. The origin of the receptors is a man younger than 30 in good health.

This chain links TRBV6-5 with TRBJ2-1; TRBD1 matches at 8 bases. Per the germline V gene, CDR1 is MNHEY and CDR2 is SVGAGI. The CDR3 is made up of 15 amino acids. The J segment lost 4 bases and the V segment lost 6 bases, leaving 8 bases of the junction unmatched. CDR3 sequence (DNA): TGTGCCAGCAGGGAGGGGACAGGTATTTACAATGAGCAGTTCTTC. Protein product: CASREGTGIYNEQFF.

J is TRBJ1-6 and V is TRBV30; TRBD1 matches at 7 bases. The trim removed 3 bases at V and 9 bases at J, leaving 11 bases unmatched. Germline values: CDR1 GTSNPN, CDR2 SVGIG (reference sequence). This CDR3 region has 15 residues. CDR3 in amino acids: CAWSKNRGRGSPLHF. CDR3 sequence (DNA): TGTGCCTGGAGCAAAAACAGGGGAAGAGGTTCACCCCTCCACTTT.

This rearrangement joins TRBV29-1 to TRBJ1-4; no firm D call. Trimming removed 5 bases at V and 7 bases at J, with 8 bases between. The CDR3 length is 11 residues. Germline V CDR1 and CDR2: SQVTM, ANQGSEA. In DNA form, the CDR3 reads TGCAGCGTTCAAGCGGGTGAAAAACTGTTTTTT. Translation: CSVQAGEKLFF.

The chain uses TRBV30 and TRBJ2-7; D might be TRBD2 (7 bases). V was shortened by 3 bases and J by 0 bases, with 12 bases between the two germline ends. This CDR3 has 14 amino acids. Germline CDR1 and CDR2: GTSNPN and SVGIG (reference sequence). The chain's CDR3 is CAWRSRGGSYEQYF. CDR3 coding DNA: TGTGCCTGGAGATCTAGGGGGGGCTCCTACGAGCAGTACTTC.

The chain has TRBV7-9 and TRBJ1-1, with 8 bases identical to TRBD1. Germline V gives CDR1 SEHNR, CDR2 FQNEAQ (reference sequence). J gave up 2 bases and V 1 base, and 3 bases lay outside the gene matches. The CDR3 totals 15 residues. The CDR3 sequence is CASSLEGQVNTEAFF. CDR3 bases: TGTGCCAGCAGCTTAGAGGGACAGGTAAACACTGAAGCTTTCTTT.

The V gene is TRBV6-5, the J gene TRBJ1-1; 8 bases match TRBD1. J gave up 4 bases and V 8 bases, and 9 bases lay outside the gene matches. CDR1 is MNHEY and CDR2 is SVGAGI in the germline V gene. The CDR3 extends over 14 amino acids. For the CDR3, the DNA is TGTGCCAGCGGTATACAGGGGGTTAGCACTGAAGCTTTCTTT. Its translation: CASGIQGVSTEAFF.

The chain has TRBV2 and TRBJ1-3, with unresolved D. CDR1 SNHLY and CDR2 FYNNEI come from the germline V gene. This CDR3 spans 12 amino acids. The V and J ends lost 11 bases and 1 base respectively, with 9 bases between them. In DNA form, the CDR3 reads TGTGCCTGTGGGTTATCTGGAAACACCATATATTTT. Protein product: CACGLSGNTIYF.

The chain links TRBV10-2 to TRBJ2-3; TRBD2 agrees at 8 bases. V trimming: 6 bases; J trimming: 2 bases; junction bases outside the gene matches: 4. Germline V CDR1 and CDR2: WSHSY, SAAADI. The CDR3 covers 14 residues. In DNA, the CDR3 is TGCGCCAGCAGCCCTAGCGGGTACACAGATACGCAGTATTTT. Amino acids: CASSPSGYTDTQYF.

The rearrangement uses TRBV27 and TRBJ2-7; D perhaps matches TRBD2 (5 bases). Trimming shortened V by 2 bases and J by 0 bases, and 8 bases separated the two germline ends. Germline V lookup: CDR1 MNHEY, CDR2 SMNVEV (reference sequence). The CDR3 sequence is 14 residues long. Here the CDR3 DNA reads TGTGCCAGCAGTTTAAAGCGGATCTCCTACGAGCAGTACTTC. Protein sequence: CASSLKRISYEQYF.

The genes are TRBV5-6 and TRBJ2-5, with 7 bases identical to TRBD1. V gave up 4 bases and J gave up 6 bases; unmatched junction bases: 9. The CDR3 runs to 14 residues. Per germline, CDR1 SGHDT and CDR2 YYEEEE. For the CDR3, the DNA is TGTGCCAGCAGCCCCTGGGGACAGCTGAAGACCCAGTACTTC. As protein: CASSPWGQLKTQYF.